The 17 T cell receptor beta chains below come from one sample, sequenced in a study of CD8+ T cells in alopecia areata. cDNA prepared by RNA extraction and subsequent reverse transcription served as the template for sequencing. Method: immunoSEQ multiplex PCR; TCRdb's copy keeps in-frame clones and lacks some. The table lists about 150,000 clones, about 87% of them singletons. Sequenced material: CD8+ T cells sorted from blood, taken at week 0. The source is a human donor with alopecia areata.

This clone occurred once. A junction end diverges from the germline sequence, so it may reflect a read error. Within the sample, other DNA sequences also encode this same CDR3. The V and J genes are TRBV4-1 and TRBJ2-7, with TRBD1 matching 11 bases. CDR1 and CDR2 (germline): MGHRA, YSYEKL. The CDR3 is 18 amino acids. The CDR3 is CASSQLPGQGDPRYEQYF. CDR3 DNA: TGCGCCAGTAGCCAATTGCCGGGACAGGGGGACCCCCGCTACGAGCAGTACTTC.

The gene calls are TRBV29-1 and TRBJ2-1; D ambiguous. The CDR3 extends over 13 amino acids. Trimming removed 5 bases at V and 2 bases at J, with 10 bases between. Germline values: CDR1 SQVTM, CDR2 ANQGSEA. The CDR3: CSVPPGAYNEQFF. The DNA for the CDR3 is TGCAGCGTTCCCCCAGGTGCCTACAATGAGCAGTTCTTC.

A few counts support this clone. The chain is built from TRBV29-1 and TRBJ2-5, with a tentative D call TRBD2 (5 bases). Germline CDR1 is SQVTM and CDR2 is ANQGSEA. CDR3 length: 13 residues. The germline V and J ends were trimmed by 6 bases and 0 bases, with 11 bases remaining between them. DNA of the CDR3: TGCAGCGTGGGTAGCGCCAACCAAGAGACCCAGTACTTC. Translating it yields CSVGSANQETQYF. Complete variable domain (other parts from reference TRBV29-1 and TRBJ2-5): SAVISQKPSRDICQRGTSLTIQCQVDSQVTMMFWYRQQPGQSLTLIATANQGSEATYESGFVIDKFPISRPNLTFSTLTVSNMSPEDSSIYLCSVGSANQETQYFGPGTRLLVL.

The CDR3 protein is CSVEVYVRSADPAGQSSGANVLTF. DNA of the CDR3: TGCAGCGTTGAAGTTTACGTTCGGTCGGCGGATCCAGCGGGTCAGAGCTCTGGGGCCAACGTCCTGACTTTC. This chain connects TRBV29-1 to TRBJ2-6, with D possibly matching TRBD2 (6 bases). V lost 1 base, J lost 0 bases, and 34 bases lay in between. This CDR3 region has 24 residues. Germline V gene lookup returns CDR1 SQVTM and CDR2 ANQGSEA.

CDR3 residues: CASTLFSVHEQFF. DNA for the CDR3: TGTGCTAGCACACTCTTTAGCGTCCATGAGCAGTTCTTC. The chain has TRBV12-5 and TRBJ2-1; D is possibly TRBD2 (5 bases). Germline CDR1 reads LGHNT; CDR2 reads FRNRAP. Between the trimmed V and J ends, which lost 9 bases and 8 bases, there was a span of 17 bases. The CDR3 sequence is 13 residues long. Full variable domain (outside the CDR3, taken from reference TRBV12-5 and TRBJ2-1): DARVTQTPRHKVTEMGQEVTMRCQPILGHNTVFWYRQTMMQGLELLAYFRNRAPLDDSGMPKDRFSAEMPDATLATLKIQPSEPRDSAVYFCASTLFSVHEQFFGPGTRLTVL.

The chain recombines TRBV6-5 with TRBJ2-7; D is unresolved. This CDR3 spans 12 amino acids. From germline, CDR1 is MNHEY and CDR2 SVGAGI. V lost 3 bases, J lost 6 bases, and 9 bases lay in between. DNA for the CDR3: TGTGCCAGCAGTTATTCAGTGGGCGAGCAGTACTTC. It codes for CASSYSVGEQYF.

This sequence joins TRBV9 and TRBJ2-2, with TRBD1 matching 7 bases. The CDR3 runs to 16 residues. The V gene end was trimmed by 3 bases and the J gene end by 0 bases; junction bases not matched to a gene: 5. CDR1 is SGDLS, CDR2 YYNGEE, per germline. As DNA, the CDR3 is TGTGCCAGCAGCGGGTACGGGACAGCGAACACCGGGGAGCTGTTTTTT. Translation: CASSGYGTANTGELFF. Together with reference TRBV9 and TRBJ2-2, the CDR3 gives the full variable domain: DSGVTQTPKHLITATGQRVTLRCSPRSGDLSVYWYQQSLDQGLQFLIQYYNGEERAKGNILERFSAQQFPDLHSELNLSSLELGDSALYFCASSGYGTANTGELFFGEGSRLTVL.

The chain is built from TRBV9 and TRBJ2-1, with D unresolved. The CDR3 has 12 amino acids. V dropped 5 bases and J dropped 8 bases, with 11 bases sitting between them. Germline V gene lookup returns CDR1 SGDLS and CDR2 YYNGEE. The CDR3 loop reads CASRSVNHEQFF. DNA of the CDR3: TGTGCCAGCAGGTCAGTCAATCATGAGCAGTTCTTC.

The V and J genes are TRBV2 and TRBJ2-3; a weak D match, TRBD1 (7 bases). Trimming stripped 6 bases from V and 4 bases from J, with 26 bases between. Germline loops: CDR1 SNHLY, CDR2 FYNNEI. The CDR3 is 18 amino acids. CDR3 nucleotides: TGTGCCAGCAGCGTTGACGAAGACAGGGAAGGGGAGGCAGATACGCAGTATTTT. It codes for CASSVDEDREGEADTQYF.

This clone is termed medium-sized (0.01 to 0.1%). The chain links TRBV6-4 to TRBJ2-3, with 8 bases identical to TRBD1. Germline V lookup: CDR1 MRHNA, CDR2 SNTAGT. This CDR3 is 15 amino acids long. V lost 0 bases to trimming and J lost 1 base; unmatched junction nucleotides: 0. The CDR3 reads CASSDSGQGTDTQYF. The CDR3 DNA sequence: TGTGCCAGCAGTGACTCGGGACAGGGCACAGATACGCAGTATTTT.

This rearrangement joins TRBV27 to TRBJ2-1; D not resolved. Trimming pared 6 bases from V and 5 bases from J, leaving 14 bases between. The germline V gene has CDR1 MNHEY and CDR2 SMNVEV (reference sequence). This CDR3 has 14 amino acids. CDR3 sequence (DNA): TGTGCCAGCAGCATAGATCCAGTAAACAATGAGCAGTTCTTC. Translation: CASSIDPVNNEQFF.

V usage is TRBV5-6 and J usage is TRBJ2-5, with no clear D. The length of the CDR3 is 13 residues. The ends were cut back, 1 base at V and 3 bases at J, with 7 bases in the middle. Looked up from germline, CDR1 is SGHDT and CDR2 is YYEEEE. The CDR3 sequence is CASSLLVEETQYF. The CDR3 DNA follows: TGTGCCAGCAGCTTGCTAGTGGAAGAGACCCAGTACTTC.

This chain connects TRBV7-6 to TRBJ1-4; D remains ambiguous. The CDR3 is 13 residues long. The germline V and J ends were trimmed by 6 bases and 7 bases, with 12 bases remaining between them. Germline V gene data show CDR1 as SGHVS and CDR2 as FNYEAQ. CDR3 protein: CASRPGSGEKLFF. CDR3 DNA: TGTGCCAGCAGACCCGGGTCTGGTGAAAAACTGTTTTTT.

The chain is built from TRBV7-3 and TRBJ2-1, with a tentative D call TRBD2 (5 bases). Trimming took off 5 bases at V and 7 bases at J, with 18 bases between the two ends. The CDR3 covers 15 residues. CDR1 is SGHTA, CDR2 FQGTGA, per germline. The CDR3, as DNA: TGTGCCAGCAGCCTGTACGGTGCGTCGGGAAATGAGCAGTTCTTC. It translates to CASSLYGASGNEQFF.

This clone came up a few times. The CDR3 spells CASSLEDREEYEQYF. CDR3 coding DNA: TGTGCCAGCAGCTTAGAGGACAGGGAAGAATACGAGCAGTACTTC. This chain links TRBV7-8 with TRBJ2-7; the match to TRBD1 covers 8 bases. Germline trimming cut 1 base from V and 4 bases from J; bases unmatched to any gene: 6. The CDR3 is made up of 15 amino acids. The germline gives CDR1 SGHVS, CDR2 FQNEAQ.

V usage is TRBV29-1 and J usage is TRBJ2-5; D gene unclear. V dropped 3 bases and J dropped 4 bases, with 9 bases sitting between them. CDR1 is SQVTM, CDR2 ANQGSEA, per germline. This CDR3 is 12 amino acids long. DNA of the CDR3: TGCAGCGTTGACTTAACTGGAGAGACCCAGTACTTC. Protein: CSVDLTGETQYF.

The chain combines TRBV14 with TRBJ1-1; tentatively, D is TRBD1 (5 bases). Trimming removed 6 bases from V and 1 base from J, with 12 bases in between. This CDR3 comprises 14 residues. Germline assignment: CDR1 SGHDN and CDR2 FVKESK. This CDR3 is CASSPGQENTEAFF. The CDR3 region has the DNA TGTGCCAGCAGTCCGGGGCAGGAGAACACTGAAGCTTTCTTT.